This T cell receptor beta chain was found in a study of blood T cells in healthy people across ages. Whole-study findings and limits: Bulk PBMC profiling left naive and antigen-experienced comparisons inconclusive. A roughly linear fall in TCR beta diversity per million T cells was seen with increasing age.

In germline, CDR1 is SGHRS, CDR2 YFSETQ. V was trimmed by 0 bases and J by 6 bases, leaving 19 bases between them. The CDR3 loop spans 17 amino acids. Next came a second PCR, run for roughly 7 to 12 cycles, which used a sample-barcoded 5' primer along with a J-beta primer mix. All cDNA molecules were each tagged by a template-switch adaptor with 12 random nucleotides. MiXCR, run by TCRdb on the 5' RACE reads, gives a single entry per CDR3 protein. The sample has more than 650,000 distinct CDR3 sequences, over 20% seen once. This clonotype was seen more than once but under ten times. Its target is not known. Donors were healthy Caucasian individuals from Russia aged roughly 6 to 95.

The origin of this receptor is a man aged 70 or older in good health. The chain carries TRBV5-1 and TRBJ2-1; no firm D call. Sequencing used blood. The CDR3 DNA sequence: TGCGCCAGCAGCTTGGCAGGACCTCTTGAATGGGGCAATGAGCAGTTCTTC. This codes for CASSLAGPLEWGNEQFF.